The 11 T cell receptor beta chains in this list originate from one sample, sequenced in a study of T cell responses to AZD1222 COVID-19 vaccine. Here immunoSEQ multiplex PCR was the method, and the copy in TCRdb shows in-frame clones only, minus some. Here the sample spans about 120,000 clones, approximately 90% being singletons. The source material was peripheral blood, sampled on day 0 of AZD1222 vaccination. Every receptor here comes from an adult in good health.

This chain joins TRBV28 and TRBJ1-1; D remains ambiguous. CDR1 and CDR2 from the germline V gene are MDHEN and SYDVKM. The CDR3 is 14 residues long. The V gene lost 6 bases and the J gene lost 1 base, with 12 bases spanning the gap. CDR3 DNA: TGTGCCAGCAGGGAAACTGGGAGGAACACTGAAGCTTTCTTT. Translating gives CASRETGRNTEAFF. Full variable domain (rest looked up from reference TRBV28 and TRBJ1-1): DVKVTQSSRYLVKRTGEKVFLECVQDMDHENMFWYRQDPGLGLRLIYFSYDVKMKEKGDIPEGYSVSREKKERFSLILESASTNQTSMYLCASRETGRNTEAFFGQGTRLTVV.

V usage is TRBV27 and J usage is TRBJ1-4; 9 positions match TRBD1. The CDR3 length is 14 residues. CDR1 and CDR2 from the germline V gene are MNHEY and SMNVEV (reference sequence). Trimming at V came to 7 bases and at J to 7 bases, leaving 7 bases not matched to a gene. The chain's CDR3 is CASTTGGLAEKLFF. CDR3 bases: TGTGCCAGCACTACAGGGGGCCTGGCTGAAAAACTGTTTTTT.

The chain uses TRBV9 and TRBJ1-2; TRBD1 is a possible D gene (6 bases). Per germline, CDR1 SGDLS and CDR2 YYNGEE. This CDR3 is 13 amino acids long. V was clipped by 6 bases and J by 4 bases, with 13 bases between them. The CDR3 DNA follows: TGTGCCAGCAAGGGGGGAAGTACCTATGGCTACACCTTC. This sequence encodes CASKGGSTYGYTF.

The genes are TRBV19 and TRBJ1-1; D gene unclear. CDR1 is LNHDA and CDR2 is SQIVND in the germline V gene (reference sequence). Trimming left V 7 bases short and J 1 base short, with 13 bases between. This CDR3 contains 14 residues. The CDR3 reads CASNRASGNTEAFF. For the CDR3, the DNA is TGTGCCAGTAATCGGGCTTCCGGGAACACTGAAGCTTTCTTT.

CDR3: CASSPRQGKISSTDTQYF. The CDR3 DNA is TGTGCCAGTAGTCCCCGACAGGGCAAAATCTCTAGCACAGATACGCAGTATTTT. The rearrangement links TRBV19 to TRBJ2-3; TRBD1 aligns across 7 bases. V was clipped by 5 bases and J by 0 bases; unmatched bases: 14. Germline-derived CDR1 and CDR2 are LNHDA and SQIVND (reference sequence). The length of the CDR3 is 18 residues. The full variable domain, with the rest looked up from reference TRBV19 and TRBJ2-3, is DGGITQSPKYLFRKEGQNVTLSCEQNLNHDAMYWYRQDPGQGLRLIYYSQIVNDFQKGDIAEGYSVSREKKESFPLTVTSAQKNPTAFYLCASSPRQGKISSTDTQYFGPGTRLTVL.

V gene TRBV4-3 combines with J gene TRBJ2-3, with TRBD2 matching 9 bases. CDR3 length equals 16 residues. Losses at the gene ends were 4 bases for V and 0 bases for J; bases not matched to a gene: 5. CDR1 LGHNA and CDR2 YSLEER come from the germline V gene. DNA for the CDR3: TGCGCCAGCAGCCCGGGCGCGGGGGGGAGCACAGATACGCAGTATTTT. Translation gives CASSPGAGGSTDTQYF.

The CDR3 here is CASSLGRNTEAFF. The CDR3 DNA reads as TGTGCCAGCAGTTTAGGTCGGAACACTGAAGCTTTCTTT. The V call is TRBV28, the J call TRBJ1-1, with D hard to call. Trimming stripped 2 bases from V and 1 base from J, with 5 bases between. In germline, CDR1 is MDHEN, CDR2 SYDVKM. This CDR3 is built from 13 residues.

Within the sample, this clone is large. The gene calls are TRBV7-3 and TRBJ1-2; TRBD1 aligns across 8 bases. Germline V gene sequence: CDR1 SGHTA, CDR2 FQGTGA. This CDR3 has 17 amino acids. V lost 2 bases, J lost 7 bases, and 15 bases stayed unmatched. The CDR3 region is CASSLSPFGQGESGYTF. The CDR3 coding sequence is TGTGCCAGCAGCTTATCCCCGTTCGGACAGGGAGAAAGTGGCTACACCTTC.

The chain links TRBV7-2 to TRBJ2-3; the D gene is possibly TRBD1 (5 bases). This CDR3 comprises 15 residues. Trimming removed 5 bases from V and 3 bases from J, with 15 bases in between. Per the germline V gene, CDR1 is SGHTA and CDR2 is FQGNSA. CDR3 sequence: CASSQRQFGTDTQYF. DNA for the CDR3: TGTGCCAGCAGCCAAAGACAGTTTGGGACAGATACGCAGTATTTT. Filled out from reference TRBV7-2 and TRBJ2-3, the complete variable domain reads GAGVSQSPSNKVTEKGKDVELRCDPISGHTALYWYRQSLGQGLEFLIYFQGNSAPDKSGLPSDRFSAERTGGSVSTLTIQRTQQEDSAVYLCASSQRQFGTDTQYFGPGTRLTVL.

The chain is built from TRBV7-6 and TRBJ1-5; 7 bases agree with TRBD1. This CDR3 has 15 residues. J was trimmed by 6 bases and V by 5 bases; bases with no gene match: 10. CDR1 is SGHVS, CDR2 FNYEAQ, per germline. CDR3 bases: TGTGCCAGCAGCCTAGGAGGAGGGGGCTTTCAGCCCCAGCATTTT. It translates to CASSLGGGGFQPQHF.

This rearrangement joins TRBV7-9 to TRBJ2-1, with D unclear. The germline V gene has CDR1 SEHNR and CDR2 FQNEAQ (reference sequence). Trimming cost V 3 bases and J 8 bases, with 8 bases left between them. This CDR3 is built from 12 residues. Here the CDR3 DNA reads TGTGCCAGCAGCTTGGTAAGGGATGAGCAGTTCTTC. This codes for CASSLVRDEQFF.